This T cell receptor beta chain was found in a study of T cell changes during pregnancy in multiple sclerosis. The data were produced by immunoSEQ multiplex PCR, yet TCRdb's version contains in-frame clones alone and is incomplete. Seen here are around 60,000 clones, roughly 89% observed once, and the top ten hold about 1.5%. Trimming removed 2 bases at V and 0 bases at J, with 5 bases between. This CDR3 is 14 amino acids long. Per the germline V gene, CDR1 is MNHEY and CDR2 is SMNVEV (reference sequence). This sample comprised peripheral blood, obtained in the second trimester of pregnancy. This chain links TRBV27 with TRBJ2-4; no firm D call. This receptor was identified in a female donor with multiple sclerosis, enrolled in a pregnancy study. The CDR3 sequence is CASSLGAAKNIQYF. CDR3 coding DNA: TGTGCCAGCAGTTTAGGAGCAGCCAAAAACATTCAGTACTTC.